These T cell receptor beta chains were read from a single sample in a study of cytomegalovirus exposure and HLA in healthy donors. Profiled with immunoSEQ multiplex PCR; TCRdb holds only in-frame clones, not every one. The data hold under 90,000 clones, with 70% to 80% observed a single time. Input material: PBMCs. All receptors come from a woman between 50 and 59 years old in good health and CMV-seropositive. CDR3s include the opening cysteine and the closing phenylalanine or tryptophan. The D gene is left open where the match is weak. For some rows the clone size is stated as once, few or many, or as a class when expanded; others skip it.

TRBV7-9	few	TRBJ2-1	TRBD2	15	TGTGCCAGCAGCCGTAGCGGGAGCTCCTACAATGAGCAGTTCTTC	CASSRSGSSYNEQFF
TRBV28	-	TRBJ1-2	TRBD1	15	TGTGCCAGCAGTCCAGGACAGGGGTCTAACTATGGCTACACCTTC	CASSPGQGSNYGYTF
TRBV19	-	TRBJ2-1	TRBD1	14	TGTGCCAGTAGCCGGGACAGGGTCGACAATGAGCAGTTCTTC	CASSRDRVDNEQFF
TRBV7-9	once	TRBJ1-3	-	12	TGTGCCAGCAGCTTCGCGGGGGACACCATATATTTT	CASSFAGDTIYF
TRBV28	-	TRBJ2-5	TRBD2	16	TGTGCCAGCAGTTTAGCGGGAGGGACCCACTTAAAGACCCAGTACTTC	CASSLAGGTHLKTQYF
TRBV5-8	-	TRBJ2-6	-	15	TGTGCCAGCAGCCCTCGCAGCTCTGGGGCCAACGTCCTGACTTTC	CASSPRSSGANVLTF
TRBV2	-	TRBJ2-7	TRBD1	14	TGTGCCAGCAGCCGATCGGGGACAGGCTACGAGCAGTACTTC	CASSRSGTGYEQYF
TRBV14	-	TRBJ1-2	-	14	TGTGCCAGCAGCCAATTTCAGGGTACCTATGGCTACACCTTC	CASSQFQGTYGYTF
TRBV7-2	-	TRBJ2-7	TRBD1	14	TGTGCCAGCAGCCAGACAGGGAAGGCCTACGAGCAGTACTTC	CASSQTGKAYEQYF
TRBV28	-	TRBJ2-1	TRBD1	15	TGTGCCAGCAGTTGGGGACAGGGTTCCTACAATGAGCAGTTCTTC	CASSWGQGSYNEQFF
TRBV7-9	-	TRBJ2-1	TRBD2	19	TGTGCCAGCAGCTTATTTCTAGCGGCCTATACAAGGTTATACAATGAGCAGTTCTTC	CASSLFLAAYTRLYNEQFF
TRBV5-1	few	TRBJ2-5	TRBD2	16	TGCGCCAGCAGCTCGTTAGCGGGGGGGACACAAGAGACCCAGTACTTC	CASSSLAGGTQETQYF
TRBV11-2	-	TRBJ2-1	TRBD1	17	TGTGCCAGCAGCTTAGGCCCGGGACAGGGGGCGCGAGACGAGCAGTTCTTC	CASSLGPGQGARDEQFF
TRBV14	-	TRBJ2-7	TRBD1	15	TGTGCCAGCAGCCAACGGACAGGGGGTTCTTCCGAGCAGTACTTC	CASSQRTGGSSEQYF
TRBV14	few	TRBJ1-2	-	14	TGTGCCAGCAGCCCATACAGGGTCGGCTATGGCTACACCTTC	CASSPYRVGYGYTF
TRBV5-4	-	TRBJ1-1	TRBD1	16	TGTGCCAGCAGCTTGTCGACAGGGGGAGGATCGGCTGAAGCTTTCTTT	CASSLSTGGGSAEAFF
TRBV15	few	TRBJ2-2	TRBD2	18	TGTGCCACCAGCAGAGTTGGCCTAGCGGGGGCAAACACCGGGGAGCTGTTTTTT	CATSRVGLAGANTGELFF
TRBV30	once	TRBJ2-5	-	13	TGTGCCTGGAGTATTGGTGCCGGGGAGACCCAGTACTTC	CAWSIGAGETQYF
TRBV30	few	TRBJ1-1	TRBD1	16	TGTGCCTGGGCTGGACAGGGGGCCCCCATGAACACTGAAGCTTTCTTT	CAWAGQGAPMNTEAFF
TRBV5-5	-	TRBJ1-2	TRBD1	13	TGTGCCAGCAGCCGGGACAGGGTATTGGGCTACACCTTC	CASSRDRVLGYTF
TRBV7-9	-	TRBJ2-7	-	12	TGTGCCAGCAGCCCCTCAGGTATGGAGCAGTACTTC	CASSPSGMEQYF
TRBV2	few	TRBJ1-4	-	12	TGTGCCAGCAGTGCTATGAAAGAAAAACTGTTTTTT	CASSAMKEKLFF
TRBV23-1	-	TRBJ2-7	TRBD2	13	TGCGCCAGCGCTAGCGGAGGGGACCACGAGCAGTACTTC	CASASGGDHEQYF
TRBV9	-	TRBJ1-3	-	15	TGTGCCAGCAGCGATCCAGGATCCTCTGGAAACACCATATATTTT	CASSDPGSSGNTIYF
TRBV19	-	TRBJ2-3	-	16	TGTGCCAGTAGTATAAACGAGGTCCCTAGCACAGATACGCAGTATTTT	CASSINEVPSTDTQYF
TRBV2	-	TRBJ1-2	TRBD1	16	TGTGCCAGCAGCAATGATGAGACAGGGAGGACGTATGGCTACACCTTC	CASSNDETGRTYGYTF
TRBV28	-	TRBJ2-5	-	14	TGTGCCAGCAGTTTGTACGGTACCCAAGAGACCCAGTACTTC	CASSLYGTQETQYF
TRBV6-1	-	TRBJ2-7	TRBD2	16	TGTGCCAGCAGTGAAGTCCAAGCGGGAGGCCCCTACGAGCAGTACTTC	CASSEVQAGGPYEQYF
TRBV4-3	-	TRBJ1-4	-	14	TGCGCAAGCCAAGAAGAGTTTTTAGATGAAAAACTGTTTTTT	CASQEEFLDEKLFF
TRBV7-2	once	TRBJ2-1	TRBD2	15	TGTGCCAGCAGTTCTGGACTAGCGGCCTACAATGAGCAGTTCTTC	CASSSGLAAYNEQFF
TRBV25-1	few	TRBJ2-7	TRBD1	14	TGTGCCAGCAGTGAAACCGGGACAGGCCACGAGCAGTACTTC	CASSETGTGHEQYF
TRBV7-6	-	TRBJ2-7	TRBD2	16	TGTGCCAGCAGCGAGCCGGGACTAGCGGGAAACTACGAGCAGTACTTC	CASSEPGLAGNYEQYF
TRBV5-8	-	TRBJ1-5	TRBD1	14	TGTGCCAGCAGCTCAGGGGGGTATAATCAGCCCCAGCATTTT	CASSSGGYNQPQHF
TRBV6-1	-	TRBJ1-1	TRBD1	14	TGTGCCACCCAGGACAGGACAATGAACACTGAAGCTTTCTTT	CATQDRTMNTEAFF
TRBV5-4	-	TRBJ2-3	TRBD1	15	TGTGCCAGCAGCCACTCAGGGGGCGGCACAGATACGCAGTATTTT	CASSHSGGGTDTQYF
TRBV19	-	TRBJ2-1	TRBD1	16	TGTGCCAGTAGTATGTATTTTGGGGACAGGGGGAATAAGCAGTTCTTC	CASSMYFGDRGNKQFF
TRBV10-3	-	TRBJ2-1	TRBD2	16	TGTGCCATCAGTGAGTCTCTAGCGGGGGCGAACAATGAGCAGTTCTTC	CAISESLAGANNEQFF
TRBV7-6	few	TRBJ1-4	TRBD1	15	TGTGCCAGCAGCTTGGGGGCTGACAGGGTTGAAAAACTGTTTTTT	CASSLGADRVEKLFF
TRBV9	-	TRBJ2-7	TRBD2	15	TGTGCCAGCAGCCCGACGGGACTACCAAGCTACGAGCAGTACTTC	CASSPTGLPSYEQYF
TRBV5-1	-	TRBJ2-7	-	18	TGCGCCAGCAGCCCCGGGACAGGCAGACTAGCGGAGGCCTACGAGCAGTACTTC	CASSPGTGRLAEAYEQYF
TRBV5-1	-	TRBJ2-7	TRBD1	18	TGCGCCAGCAGCCGAACAGGGGGTTCCGGGACAACCAACTACGAGCAGTACTTC	CASSRTGGSGTTNYEQYF
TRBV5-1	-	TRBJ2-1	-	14	TGCGCCAGCAGCTTGGCCAACAGTTACAATGAGCAGTTCTTC	CASSLANSYNEQFF
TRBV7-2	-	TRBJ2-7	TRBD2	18	TGTGCCAGCAGCCTCAATAGGGCCAGCGGGGGGAGCTCCTACGAGCAGTACTTC	CASSLNRASGGSSYEQYF
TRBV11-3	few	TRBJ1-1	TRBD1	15	TGTGCCAGCAGCCCCGGGGGGACAGGGGGCACTGAAGCTTTCTTT	CASSPGGTGGTEAFF
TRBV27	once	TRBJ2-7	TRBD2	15	TGTGCCAGCAGCCCTCGACTAGCGTCGGCCTACGAGCAGTACTTC	CASSPRLASAYEQYF
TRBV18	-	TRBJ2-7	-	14	TGTGCCAGCTCACCACCAGCGGGGACATACGAGCAGTACTTC	CASSPPAGTYEQYF
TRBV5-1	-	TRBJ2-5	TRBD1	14	TGCGCCAGCAGCCCAGGGGGCGCGGGGGAGACCCAGTACTTC	CASSPGGAGETQYF
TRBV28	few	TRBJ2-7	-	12	TGTGCCAGCAGTTTACTTTCCTACGAGCAGTACTTC	CASSLLSYEQYF
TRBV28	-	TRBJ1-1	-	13	TGTGCCAGCAGGCACGCGGGGAACACTGAAGCTTTCTTT	CASRHAGNTEAFF
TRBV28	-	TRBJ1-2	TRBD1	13	TGTGCCATTTCATTCACAGGGGGCTATGGCTACACCTTC	CAISFTGGYGYTF
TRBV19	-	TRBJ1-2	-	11	TGTGCCAGTAATCGACCAGGTGGCTACACCTTC	CASNRPGGYTF
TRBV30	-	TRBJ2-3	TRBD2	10	TGTGGGGGGGGGACAGATACGCAGTATTTT	CGGGTDTQYF
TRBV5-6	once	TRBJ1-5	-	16	TGTGCCAGCAGCTTGTTTAGCACATATAGCAATCAGCCCCAGCATTTT	CASSLFSTYSNQPQHF
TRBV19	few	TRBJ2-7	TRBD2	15	TGTGCCAGTAGTAGGACTAGCGGGAGCTCCTACGAGCAGTACTTC	CASSRTSGSSYEQYF